The T cell receptor (beta chain) described here comes from a study of Ad26.COV2.S vaccination and SARS-CoV-2 variants. Between the trimmed V and J ends, which lost 3 bases and 6 bases, there was a span of 23 bases. The V gene's germline CDR1 is KGHSH and CDR2 LQKENI. This CDR3 is 17 amino acids long. Notes on the study in general: The placebo group had lower spike-specific TCR breadth than the vaccine recipients did.

A note on this clone: Its antigen is currently unknown.

Produced via immunoSEQ multiplex PCR; TCRdb's table is partial and in-frame only. This sample has over 110,000 clones, with more than 80% found just once. Sequencing used peripheral blood, obtained after recovery from COVID-19. V usage is TRBV18 and J usage is TRBJ1-1; no definite D call. The sequence derives from a human donor who had recovered from COVID-19. The CDR3: CASSPSSIAILWAEAFF. The DNA of the CDR3 is TGTGCCAGCTCACCCTCTTCCATAGCCATTTTGTGGGCTGAAGCTTTCTTT. The full variable domain, with the rest looked up from reference TRBV18 and TRBJ1-1, is NAGVMQNPRHLVRRRGQEARLRCSPMKGHSHVYWYRQLPEEGLKFMVYLQKENIIDESGMPKERFSAEFPKEGPSILRIQQVVRGDSAAYFCASSPSSIAILWAEAFFGQGTRLTVV.